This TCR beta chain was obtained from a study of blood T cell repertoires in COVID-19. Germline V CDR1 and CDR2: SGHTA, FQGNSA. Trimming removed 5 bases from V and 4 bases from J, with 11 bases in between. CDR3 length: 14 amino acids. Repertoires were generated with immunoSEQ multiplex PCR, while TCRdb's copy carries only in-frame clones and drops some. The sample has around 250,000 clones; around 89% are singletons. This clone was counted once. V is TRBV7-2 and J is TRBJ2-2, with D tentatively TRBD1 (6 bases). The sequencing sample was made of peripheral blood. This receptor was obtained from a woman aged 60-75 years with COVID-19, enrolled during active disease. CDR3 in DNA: TGTGCCAGCAGCCGGGACATACGCACCGGGGAGCTGTTTTTT. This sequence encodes CASSRDIRTGELFF.